This T cell receptor beta chain was identified in a study of blood T cell repertoires in COVID-19. Some clones are missing from TCRdb's copy, which holds only in-frame ones; the method was immunoSEQ multiplex PCR. In the table there are over 200,000 clones, just under 90% of which are singletons. This CDR3 has 13 amino acids. Per germline, CDR1 GTSNPN and CDR2 SVGIG (reference sequence). V dropped 4 bases and J dropped 9; count of bases not matched to a gene: 10. This clone turned up a few times. This TCR came from a woman between 25 and 40 years old with acute COVID-19. The rearrangement joins TRBV30 to TRBJ1-1; TRBD1 matches at 8 bases. The source material was PBMCs or T cells enriched from blood (not recorded which). The CDR3 sequence: CAWTTDRGGKAFF. CDR3 DNA sequence: TGTGCCTGGACTACCGACAGGGGAGGAAAAGCTTTCTTT.